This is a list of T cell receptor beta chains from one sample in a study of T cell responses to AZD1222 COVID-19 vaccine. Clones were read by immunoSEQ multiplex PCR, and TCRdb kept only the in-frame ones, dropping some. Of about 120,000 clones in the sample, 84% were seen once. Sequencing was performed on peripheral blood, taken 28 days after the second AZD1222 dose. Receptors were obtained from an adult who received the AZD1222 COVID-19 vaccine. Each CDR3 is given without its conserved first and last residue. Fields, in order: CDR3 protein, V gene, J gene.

CDR3: ASEPSDRTTYEQY; V: TRBV6-4; J: TRBJ2-7
CDR3: ASTEALTGEQY; V: TRBV12-3/TRBV12-4; J: TRBJ2-7
CDR3: ASSLGVVQLSYEQY; V: TRBV28; J: TRBJ2-7
CDR3: SVQAFSNQPQH; V: TRBV29-1; J: TRBJ1-5
CDR3: ASSQDGETQY; V: TRBV3-1/TRBV3-2; J: TRBJ2-5
CDR3: ASSQGYGDRLNEKLF; V: TRBV3-1/TRBV3-2; J: TRBJ1-4
CDR3: ASSVSGGGGETQY; V: TRBV25-1; J: TRBJ2-5
CDR3: ASGTTGGGNTIY; V: TRBV6-5; J: TRBJ1-3
CDR3: ASSLAETVIPYGYT; V: TRBV7-9; J: TRBJ1-2
CDR3: ATSDRLISGGLDTQY; V: TRBV24-1; J: TRBJ2-3
CDR3: ASSLVGGYETQY; V: TRBV11-2; J: TRBJ2-5
CDR3: ASSPIPGANEKLF; V: TRBV18; J: TRBJ1-4
CDR3: ASSSDRALGTLH; V: TRBV7-2; J: TRBJ1-6
CDR3: ASSSNLRDTQY; V: TRBV11-3; J: TRBJ2-3